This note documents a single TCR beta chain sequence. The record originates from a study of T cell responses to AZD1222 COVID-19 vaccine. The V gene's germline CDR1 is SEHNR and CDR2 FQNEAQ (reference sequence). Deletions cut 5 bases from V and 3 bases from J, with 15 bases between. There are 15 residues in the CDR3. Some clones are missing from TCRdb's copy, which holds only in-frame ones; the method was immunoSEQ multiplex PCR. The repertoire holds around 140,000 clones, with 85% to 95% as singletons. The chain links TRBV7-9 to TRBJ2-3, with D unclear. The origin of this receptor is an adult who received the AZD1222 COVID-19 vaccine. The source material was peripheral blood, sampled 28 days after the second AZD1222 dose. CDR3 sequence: CASSPPLGVTDTQYF. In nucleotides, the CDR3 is TGTGCCAGCAGCCCCCCTTTGGGCGTAACAGATACGCAGTATTTT.